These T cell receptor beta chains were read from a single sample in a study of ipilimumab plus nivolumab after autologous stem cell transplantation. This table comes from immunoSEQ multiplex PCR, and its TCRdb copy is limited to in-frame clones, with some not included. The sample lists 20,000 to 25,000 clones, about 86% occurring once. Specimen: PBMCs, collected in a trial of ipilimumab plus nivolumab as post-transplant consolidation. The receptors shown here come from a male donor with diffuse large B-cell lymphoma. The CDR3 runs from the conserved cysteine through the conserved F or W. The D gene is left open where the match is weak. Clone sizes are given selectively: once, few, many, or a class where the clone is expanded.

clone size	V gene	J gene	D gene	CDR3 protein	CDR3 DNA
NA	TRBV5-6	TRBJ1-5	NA	CASSFSPDQPQHF	TGTGCCAGCAGCTTTTCCCCGGATCAGCCCCAGCATTTT
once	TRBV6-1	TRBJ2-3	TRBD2	CASSLIAGGQDTQYF	TGTGCCAGCAGTCTCATAGCGGGGGGGCAAGATACGCAGTATTTT
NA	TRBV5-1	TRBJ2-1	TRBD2	CASSFVGLVTYEQFF	TGCGCCAGCAGCTTTGTGGGACTAGTCACATATGAGCAGTTCTTC
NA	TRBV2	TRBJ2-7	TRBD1	CASSVRTGWDEQYF	TGTGCCAGCAGTGTGAGGACAGGGTGGGACGAGCAGTACTTC
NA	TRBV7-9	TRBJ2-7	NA	CASSLGVYEQYF	TGTGCCAGCAGCTTGGGTGTCTACGAGCAGTACTTC
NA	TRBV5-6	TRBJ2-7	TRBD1	CASSPWDRGGYEQYF	TGTGCCAGCAGCCCGTGGGACAGGGGAGGCTACGAGCAGTACTTC
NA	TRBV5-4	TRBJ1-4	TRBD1	CASSSRDSRPNEKLFF	TGTGCCAGCAGCTCACGGGACAGCCGACCGAATGAAAAACTGTTTTTT
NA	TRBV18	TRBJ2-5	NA	CASSPPPTEETQYF	TGTGCCAGCTCACCACCACCAACCGAAGAGACCCAGTACTTC
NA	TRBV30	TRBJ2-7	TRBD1	CAWSVAQGTYEQYF	TGTGCCTGGAGTGTAGCACAGGGGACATACGAGCAGTACTTC
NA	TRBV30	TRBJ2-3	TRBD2	CAWSVGGGGTDTQYF	TGTGCCTGGAGTGTAGGCGGGGGGGGCACAGATACGCAGTATTTT
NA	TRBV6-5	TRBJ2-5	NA	CASSGGPRETQYF	TGTGCCAGCAGTGGGGGACCGAGAGAGACCCAGTACTTC
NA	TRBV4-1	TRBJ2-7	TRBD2	CASSQNAGGAGTYEQYF	TGCGCCAGCAGCCAAAACGCGGGGGGCGCGGGGACTTACGAGCAGTACTTC
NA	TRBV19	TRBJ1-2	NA	CASSIWAGGASPGYTF	TGTGCCAGTAGTATATGGGCCGGAGGTGCGAGCCCCGGCTACACCTTC
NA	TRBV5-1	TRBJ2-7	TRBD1	CASSGTTGTGEDEQYF	TGCGCCAGCAGCGGGACGACCGGGACAGGGGAGGACGAGCAGTACTTC
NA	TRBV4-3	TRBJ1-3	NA	CASSQEPHALSGNTIYF	TGCGCCAGCAGCCAAGAGCCCCATGCTTTGTCTGGAAACACCATATATTTT
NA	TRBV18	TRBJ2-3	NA	CASSPITTSDTQYF	TGTGCCAGCTCACCCATTACTACCTCAGATACGCAGTATTTT
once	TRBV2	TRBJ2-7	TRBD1	CASSEDPGTGSYEQYF	TGTGCCAGCAGTGAAGATCCCGGGACAGGCTCCTACGAGCAGTACTTC
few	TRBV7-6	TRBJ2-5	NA	CASSLGRQETQYF	TGTGCCAGCAGCTTAGGCAGGCAAGAGACCCAGTACTTC
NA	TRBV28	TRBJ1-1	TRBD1	CATKTSGQGAVGTEAFF	TGTGCCACCAAAACCAGTGGACAGGGCGCGGTGGGCACTGAAGCTTTCTTT
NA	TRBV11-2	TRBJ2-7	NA	CASSLAETSYEQYF	TGTGCCAGCAGCTTGGCTGAAACCTCCTACGAGCAGTACTTC
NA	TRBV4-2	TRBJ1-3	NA	CASSQDLAQGSGNTIYF	TGTGCCAGCAGCCAAGATCTTGCACAGGGATCTGGAAACACCATATATTTT
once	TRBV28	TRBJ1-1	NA	CATGGWDTEAFF	TGTGCCACCGGGGGTTGGGACACTGAAGCTTTCTTT
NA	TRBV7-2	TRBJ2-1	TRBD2	CASSLVYQRGGQVNEQFF	TGTGCCAGCAGCTTAGTTTACCAGCGGGGGGGCCAGGTAAATGAGCAGTTCTTC
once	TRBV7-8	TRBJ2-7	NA	CASGRGTDYEQYF	TGTGCCAGCGGCCGGGGGACGGACTACGAGCAGTACTTC
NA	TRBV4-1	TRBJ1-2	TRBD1	CASSVQGNYGYTF	TGCGCCAGCAGCGTACAGGGGAACTATGGCTACACCTTC
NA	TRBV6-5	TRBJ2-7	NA	CASRTNRQTSYEQYF	TGTGCCAGCAGGACTAATCGGCAGACCTCCTACGAGCAGTACTTC
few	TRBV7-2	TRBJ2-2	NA	CASSSYTGELFF	TGTGCCAGCAGCTCTTACACCGGGGAGCTGTTTTTT
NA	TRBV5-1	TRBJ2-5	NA	CASSLRLLGETQYF	TGCGCCAGCAGCCTCCGGTTATTGGGAGAGACCCAGTACTTC
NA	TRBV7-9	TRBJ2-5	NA	CASSLVGGRGTQYF	TGTGCCAGCAGCTTAGTGGGCGGTCGAGGGACCCAGTACTTC
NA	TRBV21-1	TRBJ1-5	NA	CASTPRGPWAHQPQHF	TGTGCCAGCACCCCAAGAGGGCCTTGGGCCCATCAGCCCCAGCATTTT
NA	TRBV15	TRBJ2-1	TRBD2	CATSPERGALDEQFF	TGTGCCACCAGTCCTGAGCGGGGGGCCCTCGATGAGCAGTTCTTC
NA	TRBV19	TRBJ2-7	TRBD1	CASSNDYDRGDEQYF	TGTGCCAGTAGTAACGACTACGACAGGGGGGACGAGCAGTACTTC
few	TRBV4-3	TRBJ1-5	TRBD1	CASSQGWTGVPWEGQPQHF	TGCGCCAGCAGCCAAGGGTGGACAGGGGTCCCCTGGGAGGGTCAGCCCCAGCATTTT
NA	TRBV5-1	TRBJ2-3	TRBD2	CASSSEAGGPEDTQYF	TGCGCCAGCAGTTCAGAAGCGGGGGGGCCGGAGGATACGCAGTATTTT
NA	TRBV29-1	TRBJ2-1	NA	CSAPGGRSSNNEQFF	TGCAGCGCTCCCGGAGGACGGTCAAGTAACAATGAGCAGTTCTTC
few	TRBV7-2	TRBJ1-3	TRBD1	CASSLGDRISGNTIYF	TGTGCCAGCAGCTTAGGGGACAGGATCTCTGGAAACACCATATATTTT
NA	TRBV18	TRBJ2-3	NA	CASSPPDGDTQYF	TGTGCCAGCTCACCACCGGACGGAGATACGCAGTATTTT
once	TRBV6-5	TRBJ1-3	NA	CASSYGGNSGNTIYF	TGTGCCAGCAGTTACGGGGGGAACTCTGGAAACACCATATATTTT
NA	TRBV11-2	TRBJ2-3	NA	CASSSTRQIPDTQYF	TGTGCCAGCAGCTCTACTCGACAGATCCCCGATACGCAGTATTTT
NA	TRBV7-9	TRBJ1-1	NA	CASSLKGARAEAFF	TGTGCCAGCAGCTTAAAAGGGGCTAGGGCTGAAGCTTTCTTT